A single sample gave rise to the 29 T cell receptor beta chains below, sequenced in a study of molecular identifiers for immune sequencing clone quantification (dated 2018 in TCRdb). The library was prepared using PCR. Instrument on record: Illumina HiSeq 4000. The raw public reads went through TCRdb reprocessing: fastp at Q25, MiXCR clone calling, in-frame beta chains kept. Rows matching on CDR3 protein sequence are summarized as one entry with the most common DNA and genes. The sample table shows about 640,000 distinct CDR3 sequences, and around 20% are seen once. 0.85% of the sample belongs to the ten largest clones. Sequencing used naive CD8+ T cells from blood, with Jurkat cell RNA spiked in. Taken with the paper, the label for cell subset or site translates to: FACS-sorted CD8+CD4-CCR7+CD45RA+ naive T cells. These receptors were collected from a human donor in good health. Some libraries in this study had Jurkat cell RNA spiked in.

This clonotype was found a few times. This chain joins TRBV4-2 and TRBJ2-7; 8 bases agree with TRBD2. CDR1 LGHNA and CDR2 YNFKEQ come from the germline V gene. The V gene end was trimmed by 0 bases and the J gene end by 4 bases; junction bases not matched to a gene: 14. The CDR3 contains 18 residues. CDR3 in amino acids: CASSQDSSQRELVYEQYF. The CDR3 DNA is TGTGCCAGCAGCCAAGATTCTTCCCAGCGGGAGTTAGTTTACGAGCAGTACTTC.

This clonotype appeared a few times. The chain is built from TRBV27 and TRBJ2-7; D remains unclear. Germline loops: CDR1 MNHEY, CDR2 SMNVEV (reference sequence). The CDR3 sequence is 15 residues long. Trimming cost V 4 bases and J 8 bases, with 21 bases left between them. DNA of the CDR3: TGTGCCAGCAGTTCTTTCGCAGATCCCCTCGAAAAGCAGTACTTC. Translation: CASSSFADPLEKQYF.

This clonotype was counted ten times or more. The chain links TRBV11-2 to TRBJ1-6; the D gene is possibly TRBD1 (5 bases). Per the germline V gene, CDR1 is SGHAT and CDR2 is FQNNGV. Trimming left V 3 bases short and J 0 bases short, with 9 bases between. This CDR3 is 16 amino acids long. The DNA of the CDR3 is TGTGCCAGCAGCTTGGGACCGAGCTCCTATAATTCACCCCTCCACTTT. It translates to CASSLGPSSYNSPLHF.

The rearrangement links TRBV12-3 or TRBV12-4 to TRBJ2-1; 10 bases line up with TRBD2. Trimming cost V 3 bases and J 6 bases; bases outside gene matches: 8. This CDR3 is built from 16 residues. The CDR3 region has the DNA TGTGCCAGCAGTTTTCGCCTAGCGGGAGTGGGCAATGAGCAGTTCTTC. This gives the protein CASSFRLAGVGNEQFF.

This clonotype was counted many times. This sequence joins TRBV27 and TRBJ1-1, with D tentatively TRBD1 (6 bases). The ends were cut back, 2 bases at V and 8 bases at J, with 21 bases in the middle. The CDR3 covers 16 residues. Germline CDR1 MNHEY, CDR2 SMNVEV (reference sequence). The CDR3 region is CASSLIPTGPQTEAFF. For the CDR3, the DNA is TGTGCCAGCAGTTTAATACCTACAGGGCCCCAAACGGAAGCTTTCTTT.

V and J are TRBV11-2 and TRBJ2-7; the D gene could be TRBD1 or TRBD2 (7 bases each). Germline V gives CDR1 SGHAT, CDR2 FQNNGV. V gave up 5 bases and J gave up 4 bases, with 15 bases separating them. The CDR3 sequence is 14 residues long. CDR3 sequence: CASSPGGGFYEQYF. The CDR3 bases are TGTGCCAGCAGCCCAGGGGGGGGCTTTTACGAGCAGTACTTC.

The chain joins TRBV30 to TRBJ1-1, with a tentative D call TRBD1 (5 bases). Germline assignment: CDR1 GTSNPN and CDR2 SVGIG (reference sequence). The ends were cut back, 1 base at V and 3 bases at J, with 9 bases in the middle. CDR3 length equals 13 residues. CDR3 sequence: CAWSGQIHTEAFF. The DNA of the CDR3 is TGTGCCTGGAGTGGACAGATTCACACTGAAGCTTTCTTT.

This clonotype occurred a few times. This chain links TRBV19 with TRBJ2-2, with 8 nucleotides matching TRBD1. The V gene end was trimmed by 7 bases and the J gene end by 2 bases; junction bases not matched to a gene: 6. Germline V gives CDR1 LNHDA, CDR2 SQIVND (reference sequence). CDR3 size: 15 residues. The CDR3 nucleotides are TGTGCCAGTACCCCAGGACAGGGAAACACCGGGGAGCTGTTTTTT. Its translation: CASTPGQGNTGELFF.

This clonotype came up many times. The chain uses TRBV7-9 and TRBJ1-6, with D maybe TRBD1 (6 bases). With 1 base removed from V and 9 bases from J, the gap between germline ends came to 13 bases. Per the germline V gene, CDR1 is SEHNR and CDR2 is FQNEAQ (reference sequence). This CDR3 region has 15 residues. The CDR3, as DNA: TGTGCCAGCAGCTTAGTTCTGGGGGCAATTTCACCCCTCCACTTT. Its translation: CASSLVLGAISPLHF.

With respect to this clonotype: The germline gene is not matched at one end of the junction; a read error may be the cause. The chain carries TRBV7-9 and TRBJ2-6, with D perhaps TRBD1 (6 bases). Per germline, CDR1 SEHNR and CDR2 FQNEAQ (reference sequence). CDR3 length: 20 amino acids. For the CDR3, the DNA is TGTGCCAGCAGCGCCAACTCGGGTGGACAGATCATCTCTGGGGCCAACGTCCAGACTTTC. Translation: CASSANSGGQIISGANVQTF.

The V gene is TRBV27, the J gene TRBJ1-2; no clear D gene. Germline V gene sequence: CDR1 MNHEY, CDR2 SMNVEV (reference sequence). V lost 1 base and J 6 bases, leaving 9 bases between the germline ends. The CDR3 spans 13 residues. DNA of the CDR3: TGTGCCAGCAGTTTATACTACGGAAATGGCTACACCTTC. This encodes CASSLYYGNGYTF.

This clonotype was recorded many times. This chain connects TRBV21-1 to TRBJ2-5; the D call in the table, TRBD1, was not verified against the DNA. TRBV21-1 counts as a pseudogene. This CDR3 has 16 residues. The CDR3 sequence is CASSKGKGAHQETQYF. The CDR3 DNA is TGTGCCAGCAGCAAAGGGAAGGGAGCCCACCAAGAGACCCAGTACTTC.

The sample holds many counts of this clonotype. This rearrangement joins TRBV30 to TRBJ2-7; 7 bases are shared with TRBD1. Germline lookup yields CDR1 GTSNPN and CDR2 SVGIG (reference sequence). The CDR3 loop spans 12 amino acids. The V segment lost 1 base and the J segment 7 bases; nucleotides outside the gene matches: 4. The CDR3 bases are TGTGCCTGGAGTGGTACAGGGGCTGAGCAGTACTTC. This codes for CAWSGTGAEQYF.

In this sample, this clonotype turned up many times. CDR3 sequence reads: CASSHVGTEAFF. Written as DNA, the CDR3 is TGCGCCAGCAGCCATGTTGGGACTGAAGCTTTCTTT. The rearrangement links TRBV4-1 to TRBJ1-1, with D uncertain. V was shortened by 3 bases and J by 5 bases, with 7 bases between the two germline ends. Germline V gives CDR1 MGHRA, CDR2 YSYEKL. CDR3 size: 12 residues.

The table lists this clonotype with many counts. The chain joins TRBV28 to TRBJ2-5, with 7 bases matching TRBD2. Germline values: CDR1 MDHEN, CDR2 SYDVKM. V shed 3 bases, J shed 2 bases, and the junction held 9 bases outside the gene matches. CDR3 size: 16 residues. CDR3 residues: CASSFPTDGGQETQYF. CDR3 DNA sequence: TGTGCCAGCAGTTTCCCCACAGACGGGGGGCAAGAGACCCAGTACTTC.

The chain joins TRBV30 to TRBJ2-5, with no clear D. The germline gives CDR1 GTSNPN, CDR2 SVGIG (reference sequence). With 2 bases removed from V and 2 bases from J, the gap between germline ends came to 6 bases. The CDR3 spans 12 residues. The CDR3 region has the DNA TGTGCCTGGAGTTCAGGTCAAGAGACCCAGTACTTC. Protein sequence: CAWSSGQETQYF.

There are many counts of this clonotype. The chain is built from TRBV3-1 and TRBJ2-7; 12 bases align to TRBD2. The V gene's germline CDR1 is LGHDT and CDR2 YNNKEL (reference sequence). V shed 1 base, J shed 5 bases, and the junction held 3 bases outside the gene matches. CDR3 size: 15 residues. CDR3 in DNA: TGTGCCAGCAGCCAAGGACTAGCGGGAGAAAACGAGCAGTACTTC. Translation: CASSQGLAGENEQYF.

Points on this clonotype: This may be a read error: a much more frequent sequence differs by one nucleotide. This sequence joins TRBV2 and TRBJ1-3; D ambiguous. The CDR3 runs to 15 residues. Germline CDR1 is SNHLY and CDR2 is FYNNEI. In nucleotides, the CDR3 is TGTGCCAGCAGTTTCGGGCGTAGCTCTGGAGACACCATATATTTT. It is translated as CASSFGRSSGDTIYF.

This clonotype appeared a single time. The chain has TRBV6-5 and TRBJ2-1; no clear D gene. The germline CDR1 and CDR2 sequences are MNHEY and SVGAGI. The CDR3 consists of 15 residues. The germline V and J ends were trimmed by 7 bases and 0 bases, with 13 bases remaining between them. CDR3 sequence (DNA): TGTGCCAGCAATCACGACATGAGCTCCTACAATGAGCAGTTCTTC. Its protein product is CASNHDMSSYNEQFF.

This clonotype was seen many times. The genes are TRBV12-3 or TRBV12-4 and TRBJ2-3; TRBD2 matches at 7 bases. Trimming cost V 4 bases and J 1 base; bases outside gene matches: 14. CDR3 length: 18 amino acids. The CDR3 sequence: CASSSRPPSGSRTDTQYF. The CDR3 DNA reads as TGTGCCAGCAGTTCCCGCCCCCCTAGCGGATCCCGCACAGATACGCAGTATTTT.

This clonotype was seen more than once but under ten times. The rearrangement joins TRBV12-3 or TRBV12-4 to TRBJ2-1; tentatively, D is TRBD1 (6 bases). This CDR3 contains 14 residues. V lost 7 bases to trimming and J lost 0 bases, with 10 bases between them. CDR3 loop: CASTDRLSYNEQFF. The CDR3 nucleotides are TGTGCCAGCACTGACAGGCTCTCCTACAATGAGCAGTTCTTC.

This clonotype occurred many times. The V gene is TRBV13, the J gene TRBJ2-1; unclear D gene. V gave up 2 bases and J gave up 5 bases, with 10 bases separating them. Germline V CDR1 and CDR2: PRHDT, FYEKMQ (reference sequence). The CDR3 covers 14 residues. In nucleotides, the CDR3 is TGTGCCAGCAGCTTAAGGCCTGAAGACAATGAGCAGTTCTTC. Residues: CASSLRPEDNEQFF.

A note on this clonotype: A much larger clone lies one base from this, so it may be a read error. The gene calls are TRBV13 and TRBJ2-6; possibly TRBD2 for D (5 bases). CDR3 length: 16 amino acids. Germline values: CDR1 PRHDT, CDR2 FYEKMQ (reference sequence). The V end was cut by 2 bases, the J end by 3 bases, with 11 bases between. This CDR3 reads CASSLHAGGGANVLTF. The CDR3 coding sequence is TGTGCCAGCAGCTTACATGCGGGTGGTGGGGCCAACGTCCTGACTTTC.

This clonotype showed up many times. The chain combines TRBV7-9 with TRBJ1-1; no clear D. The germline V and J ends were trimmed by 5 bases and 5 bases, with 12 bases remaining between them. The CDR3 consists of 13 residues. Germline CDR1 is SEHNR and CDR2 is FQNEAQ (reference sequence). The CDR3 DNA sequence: TGTGCCAGCAGCCCCCCAGCCACGACTGAAGCTTTCTTT. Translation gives CASSPPATTEAFF.

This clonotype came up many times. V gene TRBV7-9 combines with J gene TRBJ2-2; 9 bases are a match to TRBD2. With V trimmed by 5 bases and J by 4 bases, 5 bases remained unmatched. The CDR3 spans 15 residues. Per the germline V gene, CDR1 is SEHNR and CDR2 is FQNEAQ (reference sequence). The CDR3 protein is CASSPGLASTGELFF. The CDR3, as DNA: TGTGCCAGCAGCCCGGGACTAGCTAGCACCGGGGAGCTGTTTTTT.

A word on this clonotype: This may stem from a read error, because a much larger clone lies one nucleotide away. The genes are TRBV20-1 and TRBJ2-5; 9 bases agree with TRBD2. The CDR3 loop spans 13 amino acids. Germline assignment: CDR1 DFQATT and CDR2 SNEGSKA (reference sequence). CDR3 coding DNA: TGCAGTGCTAGGGTTAGCGGGGGTGAGACCCGGTACTTC. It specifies CSARVSGGETRYF.

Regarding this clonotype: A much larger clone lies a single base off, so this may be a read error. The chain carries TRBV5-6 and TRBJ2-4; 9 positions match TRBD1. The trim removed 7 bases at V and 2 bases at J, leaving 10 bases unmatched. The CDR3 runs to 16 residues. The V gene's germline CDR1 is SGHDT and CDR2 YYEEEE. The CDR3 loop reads CASGEQGAVSKNIQYF. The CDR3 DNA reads TGTGCCAGCGGGGAACAGGGGGCCGTATCCAAAAACATTCAGTACTTC. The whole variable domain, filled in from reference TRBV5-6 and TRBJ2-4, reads DAGVTQSPTHLIKTRGQQVTLRCSPKSGHDTVSWYQQALGQGPQFIFQYYEEEERQRGNFPDRFSGHQFPNYSSELNVNALLLGDSALYLCASGEQGAVSKNIQYFGAGTRLSVL.

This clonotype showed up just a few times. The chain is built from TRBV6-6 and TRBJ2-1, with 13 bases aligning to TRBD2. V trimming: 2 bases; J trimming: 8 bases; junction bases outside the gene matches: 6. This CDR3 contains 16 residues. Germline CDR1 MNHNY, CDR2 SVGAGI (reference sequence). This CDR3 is CASSYRGTSGNDEQFF. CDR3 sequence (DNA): TGTGCCAGCAGTTACCGTGGGACTAGCGGGAACGATGAGCAGTTCTTC.

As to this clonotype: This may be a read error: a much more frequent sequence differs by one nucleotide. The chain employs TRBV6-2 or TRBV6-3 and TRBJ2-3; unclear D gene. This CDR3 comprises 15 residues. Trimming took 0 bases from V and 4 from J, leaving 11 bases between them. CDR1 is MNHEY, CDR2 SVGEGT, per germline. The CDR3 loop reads CASSYSVGLADTQYF. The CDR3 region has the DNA TGTGCCAGCAGTTACTCGGTGGGTTTAGCAGATACGCAGTATTTT.